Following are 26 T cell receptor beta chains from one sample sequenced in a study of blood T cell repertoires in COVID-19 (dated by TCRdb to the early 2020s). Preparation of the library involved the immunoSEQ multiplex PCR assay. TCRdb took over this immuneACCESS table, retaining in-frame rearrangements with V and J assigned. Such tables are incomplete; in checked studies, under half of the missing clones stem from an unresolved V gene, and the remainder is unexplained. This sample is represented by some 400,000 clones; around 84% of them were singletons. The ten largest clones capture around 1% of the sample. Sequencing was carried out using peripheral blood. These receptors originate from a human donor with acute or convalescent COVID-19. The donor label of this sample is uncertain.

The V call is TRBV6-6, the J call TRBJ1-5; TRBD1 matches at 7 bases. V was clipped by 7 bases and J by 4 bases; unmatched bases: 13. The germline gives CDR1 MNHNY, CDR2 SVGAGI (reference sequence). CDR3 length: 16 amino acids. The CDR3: CASTDYRGQRNQPQHF. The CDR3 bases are TGTGCCAGCACTGATTATAGGGGACAGAGAAATCAGCCCCAGCATTTT.

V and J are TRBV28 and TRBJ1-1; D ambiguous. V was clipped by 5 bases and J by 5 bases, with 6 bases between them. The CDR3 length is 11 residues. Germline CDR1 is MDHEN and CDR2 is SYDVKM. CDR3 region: CASSQRTEAFF. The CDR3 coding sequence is TGTGCCAGCAGTCAGCGGACTGAAGCTTTCTTT.

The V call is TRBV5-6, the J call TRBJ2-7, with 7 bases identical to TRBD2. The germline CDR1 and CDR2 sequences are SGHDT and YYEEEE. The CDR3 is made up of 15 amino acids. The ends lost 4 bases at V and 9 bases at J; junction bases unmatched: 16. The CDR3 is CASSDSGTADEAQYF. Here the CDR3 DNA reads TGTGCCAGCAGCGACAGCGGGACTGCAGATGAAGCGCAGTACTTC.

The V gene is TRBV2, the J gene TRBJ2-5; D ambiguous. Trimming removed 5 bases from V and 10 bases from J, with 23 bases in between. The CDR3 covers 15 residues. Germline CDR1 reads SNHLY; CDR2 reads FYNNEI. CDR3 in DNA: TGTGCCAGCAGTAGCCCTACTGGTCTGAAGAGGAGCCAGTACTTC. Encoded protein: CASSSPTGLKRSQYF.

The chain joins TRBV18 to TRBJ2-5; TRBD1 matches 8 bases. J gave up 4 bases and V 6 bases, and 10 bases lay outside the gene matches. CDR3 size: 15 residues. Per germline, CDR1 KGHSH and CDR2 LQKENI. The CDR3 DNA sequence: TGTGCCAGCTCGCGGACAGGGAATAAGGCAGAGACCCAGTACTTC. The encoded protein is CASSRTGNKAETQYF.

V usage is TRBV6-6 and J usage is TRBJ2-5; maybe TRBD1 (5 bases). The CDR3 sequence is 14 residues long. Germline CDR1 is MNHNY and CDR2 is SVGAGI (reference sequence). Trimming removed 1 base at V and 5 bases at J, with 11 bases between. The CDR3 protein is CASSYLGQGETQYF. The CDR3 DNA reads TGTGCCAGCAGTTACTTAGGGCAGGGCGAGACCCAGTACTTC.

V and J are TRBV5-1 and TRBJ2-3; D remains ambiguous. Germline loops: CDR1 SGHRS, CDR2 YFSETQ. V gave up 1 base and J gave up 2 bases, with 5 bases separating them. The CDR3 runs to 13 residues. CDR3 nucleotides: TGCGCCAGCAGCTTGATCAACACAGATACGCAGTATTTT. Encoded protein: CASSLINTDTQYF.

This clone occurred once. CDR3: CASSEQGAPREKLFF. Here the CDR3 DNA reads TGTGCCAGCAGTGAACAGGGGGCCCCAAGGGAAAAACTGTTTTTT. This chain connects TRBV2 to TRBJ1-4, with 8 bases that match TRBD1. In germline, CDR1 is SNHLY, CDR2 FYNNEI. J was trimmed by 8 bases and V by 2 bases; bases with no gene match: 7. The CDR3 runs 15 residues. Full variable domain (missing parts from reference TRBV2 and TRBJ1-4): EPEVTQTPSHQVTQMGQEVILRCVPISNHLYFYWYRQILGQKVEFLVSFYNNEISEKSEIFDDQFSVERPDGSNFTLKIRSTKLEDSAMYFCASSEQGAPREKLFFGSGTQLSVL.

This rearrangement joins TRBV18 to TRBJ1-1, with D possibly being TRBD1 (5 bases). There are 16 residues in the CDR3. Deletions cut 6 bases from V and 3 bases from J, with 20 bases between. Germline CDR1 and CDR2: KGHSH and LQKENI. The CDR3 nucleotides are TGTGCCAGCTCGCTCCATGAAGGGGCGCTTGACACTGAAGCTTTCTTT. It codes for CASSLHEGALDTEAFF.

The CDR3 region is CASSFRERSTDTQYF. Written as DNA, the CDR3 is TGTGCCAGCAGCTTTCGTGAGCGGAGCACAGATACGCAGTATTTT. The chain has TRBV7-8 and TRBJ2-3, with D possibly being TRBD2 (5 bases). This CDR3 spans 15 amino acids. Germline V CDR1 and CDR2: SGHVS, FQNEAQ. V gave up 3 bases and J gave up 0 bases, with 10 bases separating them.

CDR3 protein: CASSFPQTGRYGYTF. The CDR3 nucleotides are TGTGCCAGCAGCTTCCCCCAGACAGGCCGCTATGGCTACACCTTC. The chain has TRBV5-6 and TRBJ1-2; D perhaps matches TRBD1 (6 bases). Germline V gives CDR1 SGHDT, CDR2 YYEEEE. Trimming stripped 2 bases from V and 4 bases from J, with 15 bases between. There are 15 residues in the CDR3.

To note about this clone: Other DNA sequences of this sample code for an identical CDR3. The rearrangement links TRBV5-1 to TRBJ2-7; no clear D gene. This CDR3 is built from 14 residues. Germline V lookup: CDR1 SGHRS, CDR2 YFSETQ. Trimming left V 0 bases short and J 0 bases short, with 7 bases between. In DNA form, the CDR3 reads TGCGCCAGCAGCTTGGTTTCTACCTCCTACGAGCAGTACTTC. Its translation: CASSLVSTSYEQYF.

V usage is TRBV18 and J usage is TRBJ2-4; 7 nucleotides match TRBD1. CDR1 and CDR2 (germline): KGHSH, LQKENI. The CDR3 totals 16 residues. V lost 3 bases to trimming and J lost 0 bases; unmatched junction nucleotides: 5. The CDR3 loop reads CASSPGQTIAKNIQYF. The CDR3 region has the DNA TGTGCCAGCTCACCGGGACAGACCATAGCCAAAAACATTCAGTACTTC.

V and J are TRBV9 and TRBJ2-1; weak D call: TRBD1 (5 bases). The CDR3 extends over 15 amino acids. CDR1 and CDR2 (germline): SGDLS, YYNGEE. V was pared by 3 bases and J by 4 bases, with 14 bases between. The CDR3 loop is CASSGGGAPYNEQFF. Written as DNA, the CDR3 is TGTGCCAGCAGCGGGGGTGGGGCCCCATACAATGAGCAGTTCTTC.

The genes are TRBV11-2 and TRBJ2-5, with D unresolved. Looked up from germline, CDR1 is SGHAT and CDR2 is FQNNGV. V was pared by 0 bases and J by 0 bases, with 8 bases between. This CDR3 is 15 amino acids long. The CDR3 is CASSLDPSYQETQYF. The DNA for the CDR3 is TGTGCCAGCAGCTTAGATCCGAGTTACCAAGAGACCCAGTACTTC.

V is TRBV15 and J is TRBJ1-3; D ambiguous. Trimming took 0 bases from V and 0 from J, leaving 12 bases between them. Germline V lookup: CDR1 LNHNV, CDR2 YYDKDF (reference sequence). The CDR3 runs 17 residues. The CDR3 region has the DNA TGTGCCACCAGCAGAGACCCTTTGACATCCTCTGGAAACACCATATATTTT. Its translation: CATSRDPLTSSGNTIYF.

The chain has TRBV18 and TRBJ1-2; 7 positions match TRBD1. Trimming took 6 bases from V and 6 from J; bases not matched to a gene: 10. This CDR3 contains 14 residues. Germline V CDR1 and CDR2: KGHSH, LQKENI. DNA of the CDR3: TGTGCCAGCTCCCTTGGACAGGCTCGTGATGGCTACACCTTC. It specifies CASSLGQARDGYTF.

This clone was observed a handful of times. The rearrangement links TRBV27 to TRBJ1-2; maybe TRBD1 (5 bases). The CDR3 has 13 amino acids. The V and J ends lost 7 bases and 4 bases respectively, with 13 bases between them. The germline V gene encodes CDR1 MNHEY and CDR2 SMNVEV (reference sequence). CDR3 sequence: CASTYRPGYGYTF. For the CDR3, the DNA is TGTGCCAGCACCTACAGGCCCGGCTATGGCTACACCTTC.

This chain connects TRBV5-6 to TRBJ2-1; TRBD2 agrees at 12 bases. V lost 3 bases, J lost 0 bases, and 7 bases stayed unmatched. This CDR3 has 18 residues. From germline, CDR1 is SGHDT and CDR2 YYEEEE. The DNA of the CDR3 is TGTGCCAGCAGCTCACTAGCGGGGGGCCAAAGCTCCTACAATGAGCAGTTCTTC. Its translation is CASSSLAGGQSSYNEQFF.

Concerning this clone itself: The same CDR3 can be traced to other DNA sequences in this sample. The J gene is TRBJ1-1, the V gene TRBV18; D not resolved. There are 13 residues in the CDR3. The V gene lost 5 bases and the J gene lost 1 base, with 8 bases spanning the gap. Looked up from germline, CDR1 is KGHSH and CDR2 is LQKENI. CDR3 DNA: TGTGCCAGCTCAAGCGGGAGGAACACTGAAGCTTTCTTT. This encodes CASSSGRNTEAFF.

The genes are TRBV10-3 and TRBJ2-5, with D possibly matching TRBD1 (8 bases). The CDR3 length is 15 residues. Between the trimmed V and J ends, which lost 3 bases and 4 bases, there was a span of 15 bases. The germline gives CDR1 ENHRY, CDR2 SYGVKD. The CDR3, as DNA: TGTGCCATCAGTGACCGAAACAGGGGGGGAGAGACCCAGTACTTC. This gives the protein CAISDRNRGGETQYF.

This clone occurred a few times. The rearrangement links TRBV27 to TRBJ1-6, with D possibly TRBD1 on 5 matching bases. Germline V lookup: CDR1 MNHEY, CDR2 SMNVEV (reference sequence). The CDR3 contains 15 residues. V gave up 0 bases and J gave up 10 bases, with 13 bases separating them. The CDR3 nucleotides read TGTGCCAGCAGTTTATCGCCAGGGTATGGATCACCCCTCCACTTT. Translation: CASSLSPGYGSPLHF.

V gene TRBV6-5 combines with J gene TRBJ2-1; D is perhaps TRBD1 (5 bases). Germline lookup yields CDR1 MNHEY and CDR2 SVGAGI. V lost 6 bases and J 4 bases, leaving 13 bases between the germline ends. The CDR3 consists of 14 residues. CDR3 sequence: CASRPSTGYNEQFF. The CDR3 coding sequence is TGTGCCAGCAGACCCTCTACAGGATACAATGAGCAGTTCTTC.

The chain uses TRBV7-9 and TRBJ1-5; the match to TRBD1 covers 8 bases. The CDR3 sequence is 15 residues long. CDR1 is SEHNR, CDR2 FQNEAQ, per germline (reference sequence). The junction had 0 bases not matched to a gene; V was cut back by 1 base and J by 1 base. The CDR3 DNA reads TGTGCCAGCAGCTTAGACAGGGGGAGCAATCAGCCCCAGCATTTT. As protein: CASSLDRGSNQPQHF. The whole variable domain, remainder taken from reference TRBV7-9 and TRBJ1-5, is DTGVSQNPRHKITKRGQNVTFRCDPISEHNRLYWYRQTLGQGPEFLTYFQNEAQLEKSRLLSDRFSAERPKGSFSTLEIQRTEQGDSAMYLCASSLDRGSNQPQHFGDGTRLSIL.

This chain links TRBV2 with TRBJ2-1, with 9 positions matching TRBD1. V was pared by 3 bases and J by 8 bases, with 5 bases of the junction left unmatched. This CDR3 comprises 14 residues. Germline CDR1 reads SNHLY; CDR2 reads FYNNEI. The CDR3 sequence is CASSEGQGSYEQFF. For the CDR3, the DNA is TGTGCCAGCAGTGAGGGACAGGGTTCCTATGAGCAGTTCTTC.

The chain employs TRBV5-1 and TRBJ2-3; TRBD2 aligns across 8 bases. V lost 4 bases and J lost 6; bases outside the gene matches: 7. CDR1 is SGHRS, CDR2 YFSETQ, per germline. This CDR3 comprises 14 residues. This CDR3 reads CASSLAGGADTQYF. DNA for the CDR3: TGCGCCAGCAGCCTTGCCGGGGGGGCCGATACGCAGTATTTT. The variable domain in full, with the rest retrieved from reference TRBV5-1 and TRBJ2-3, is KAGVTQTPRYLIKTRGQQVTLSCSPISGHRSVSWYQQTPGQGLQFLFEYFSETQRNKGNFPGRFSGRQFSNSRSEMNVSTLELGDSALYLCASSLAGGADTQYFGPGTRLTVL.